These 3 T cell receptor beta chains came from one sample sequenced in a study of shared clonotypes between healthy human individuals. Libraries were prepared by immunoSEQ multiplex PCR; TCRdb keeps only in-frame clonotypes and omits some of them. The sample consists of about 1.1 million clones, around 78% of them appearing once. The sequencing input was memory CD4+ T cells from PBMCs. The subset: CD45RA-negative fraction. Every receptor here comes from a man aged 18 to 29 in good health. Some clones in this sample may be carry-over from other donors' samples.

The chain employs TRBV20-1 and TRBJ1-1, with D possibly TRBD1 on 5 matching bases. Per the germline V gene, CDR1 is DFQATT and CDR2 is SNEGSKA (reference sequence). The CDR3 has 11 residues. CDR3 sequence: CRGGSHTEAFF. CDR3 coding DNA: TGCAGGGGGGGTTCGCACACTGAAGCTTTCTTT.

CDR3 DNA: TGTGCCAGCTCACAACTAGCGGGAGGATGGAATGAGCAGTTCTTC. Amino acids: CASSQLAGGWNEQFF. The chain employs TRBV18 and TRBJ2-1; 12 nucleotides match TRBD2. The CDR3 totals 15 residues. J gave up 7 bases and V 4 bases, and 5 bases lay outside the gene matches. The germline gives CDR1 KGHSH, CDR2 LQKENI.

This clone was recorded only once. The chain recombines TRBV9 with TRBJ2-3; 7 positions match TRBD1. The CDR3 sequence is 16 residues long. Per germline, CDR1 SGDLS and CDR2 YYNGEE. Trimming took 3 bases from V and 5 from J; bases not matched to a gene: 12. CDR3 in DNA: TGTGCCAGCAGCGCCCCGGCAGGGGGAATTGGAGATACGCAGTATTTT. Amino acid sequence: CASSAPAGGIGDTQYF.